Below, one TCR beta chain is given with its context. Ages ranged from roughly 18 to 100 years, with residence in 24 US areas. These data belong to a study of blood T cell repertoires in COVID-19. Study information: Collection of acute and convalescent COVID-19 samples took place in the United States, Italy and Spain. From T cells, B-cell-depleted T cells, or PBMCs came the material, which was cDNA or gDNA.

Repertoires were generated with immunoSEQ multiplex PCR, while TCRdb's copy carries only in-frame clones and drops some. The sample comprises some 150,000 clones, around 83% of which are singletons, and around 3.6% rests with the top ten. The CDR3 extends over 14 amino acids. V shed 5 bases, J shed 6 bases, and the junction held 8 bases outside the gene matches. Per germline, CDR1 SGHTS and CDR2 YDEGEE. The TCR sequence derives from a woman in her fifties or sixties in a cohort exposed to, infected with or recovered from COVID-19 (not recorded which). Sequenced: PBMCs or T cells enriched from blood (not recorded which). The V call is TRBV5-8, the J call TRBJ1-5; 7 bases agree with TRBD1. The CDR3 DNA follows: TGTGCCAGCAGTAACAGGGGCTGGGTTCAGCCCCAGCATTTT. This encodes CASSNRGWVQPQHF.